This T cell receptor beta chain came from a study of cytomegalovirus exposure and HLA in healthy donors. Points from the study as a whole: It was reportedly the case that the classifier diagnosed cytomegalovirus status with high specificity and sensitivity.

As concerns this clone: What it binds is unknown.

The PCR employed 60 Vbeta primers together with 13 Jbeta primers. Measured with immunoSEQ multiplex PCR; TCRdb has only the in-frame clones, and not every one. The sample lists around 120,000 clones, 60% to 85% occurring once. The germline V gene encodes CDR1 WSHSY and CDR2 SAAADI. This CDR3 region has 14 residues. V lost 3 bases to trimming and J lost 0 bases, with 9 bases between them. The gene calls are TRBV10-2 and TRBJ2-7; tentative D call: TRBD1 (5 bases). This TCR was recovered from a female donor in good health and CMV-seropositive. Sequenced sample: PBMCs. The CDR3 here is CASSERQSSYEQYF. The CDR3 coding sequence is TGCGCCAGCAGTGAAAGACAGAGCTCCTACGAGCAGTACTTC.